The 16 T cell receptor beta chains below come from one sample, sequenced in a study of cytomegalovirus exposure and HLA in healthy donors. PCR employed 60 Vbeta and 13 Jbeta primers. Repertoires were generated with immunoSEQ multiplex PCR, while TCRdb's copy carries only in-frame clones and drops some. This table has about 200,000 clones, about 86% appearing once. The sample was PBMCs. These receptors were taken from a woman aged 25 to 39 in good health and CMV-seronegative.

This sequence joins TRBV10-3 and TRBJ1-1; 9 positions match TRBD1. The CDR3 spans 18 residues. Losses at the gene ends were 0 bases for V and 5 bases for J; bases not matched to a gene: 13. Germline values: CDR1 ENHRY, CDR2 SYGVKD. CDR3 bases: TGTGCCATCAGTGAGTCGCCCAACAGGGGGCTAGGTAAAACTGAAGCTTTCTTT. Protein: CAISESPNRGLGKTEAFF.

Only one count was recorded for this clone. The CDR3 nucleotides are TGTGCCAGCAGCTGGGGGGGTAGACCCCCTAGCACAGATACGCAGTATTTT. This gives the protein CASSWGGRPPSTDTQYF. The V gene is TRBV5-4, the J gene TRBJ2-3; 7 bases fit TRBD2. CDR3 length: 17 residues. The germline V gene has CDR1 SGHNT and CDR2 YYREEE (reference sequence). Trimming took 3 bases from V and 0 from J; bases not matched to a gene: 10.

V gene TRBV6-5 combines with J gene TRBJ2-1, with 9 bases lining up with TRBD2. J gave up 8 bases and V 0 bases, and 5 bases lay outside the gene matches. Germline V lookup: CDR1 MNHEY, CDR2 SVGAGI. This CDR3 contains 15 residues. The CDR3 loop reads CASSYSLLAGYEQFF. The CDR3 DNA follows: TGTGCCAGCAGTTACTCATTACTAGCGGGCTATGAGCAGTTCTTC.

This CDR3 is CASTESDRGYREQYF. As DNA, the CDR3 is TGTGCCAGCACCGAGTCGGACAGGGGGTATCGCGAGCAGTACTTC. J is TRBJ2-5 and V is TRBV6-1; the match to TRBD1 covers 10 bases. The DNA end is a closer match to TRBJ2-7, so the J assignment may be wrong. The CDR3 is 15 residues long. Per germline, CDR1 MNHNS and CDR2 SASEGT.

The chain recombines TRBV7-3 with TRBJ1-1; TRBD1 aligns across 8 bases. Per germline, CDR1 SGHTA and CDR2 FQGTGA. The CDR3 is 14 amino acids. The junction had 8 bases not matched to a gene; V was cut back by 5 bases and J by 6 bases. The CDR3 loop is CASSPLDRDAEAFF. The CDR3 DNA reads TGTGCCAGCAGCCCGCTGGACAGGGACGCTGAAGCTTTCTTT. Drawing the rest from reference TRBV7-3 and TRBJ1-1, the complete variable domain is GAGVSQTPSNKVTEKGKYVELRCDPISGHTALYWYRQSLGQGPEFLIYFQGTGAADDSGLPNDRFFAVRPEGSVSTLKIQRTERGDSAVYLCASSPLDRDAEAFFGQGTRLTVV.

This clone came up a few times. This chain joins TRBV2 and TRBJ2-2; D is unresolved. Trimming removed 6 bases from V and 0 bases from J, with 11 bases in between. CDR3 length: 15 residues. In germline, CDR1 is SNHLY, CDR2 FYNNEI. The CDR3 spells CASRPSGANTGELFF. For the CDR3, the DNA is TGTGCCAGCAGACCGTCTGGAGCGAACACCGGGGAGCTGTTTTTT.

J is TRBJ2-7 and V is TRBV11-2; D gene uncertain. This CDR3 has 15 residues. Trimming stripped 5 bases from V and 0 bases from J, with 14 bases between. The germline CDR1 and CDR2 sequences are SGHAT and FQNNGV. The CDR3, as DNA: TGTGCCAGCAGCGCGTTGACTGTAACCTCCTACGAGCAGTACTTC. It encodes CASSALTVTSYEQYF.

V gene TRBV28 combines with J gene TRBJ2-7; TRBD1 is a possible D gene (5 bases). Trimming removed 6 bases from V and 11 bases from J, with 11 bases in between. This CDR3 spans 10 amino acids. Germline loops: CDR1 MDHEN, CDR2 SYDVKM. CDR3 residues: CASSPRVEYF. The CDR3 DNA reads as TGTGCCAGCAGCCCCAGGGTTGAGTACTTC.

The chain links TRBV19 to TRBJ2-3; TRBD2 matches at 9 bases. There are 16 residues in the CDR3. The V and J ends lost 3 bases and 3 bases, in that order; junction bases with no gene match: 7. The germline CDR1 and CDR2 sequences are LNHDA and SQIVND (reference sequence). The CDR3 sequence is CASSMGPAGGTDTQYF. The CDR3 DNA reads TGTGCCAGTAGTATGGGACCAGCGGGGGGAACAGATACGCAGTATTTT.

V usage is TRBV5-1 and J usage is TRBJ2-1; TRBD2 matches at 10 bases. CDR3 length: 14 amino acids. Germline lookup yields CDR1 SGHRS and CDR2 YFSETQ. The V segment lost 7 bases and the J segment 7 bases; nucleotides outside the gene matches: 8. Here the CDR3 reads CASAPLAGVNEQFF. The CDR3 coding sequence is TGCGCCAGCGCTCCTCTAGCGGGAGTAAATGAGCAGTTCTTC.

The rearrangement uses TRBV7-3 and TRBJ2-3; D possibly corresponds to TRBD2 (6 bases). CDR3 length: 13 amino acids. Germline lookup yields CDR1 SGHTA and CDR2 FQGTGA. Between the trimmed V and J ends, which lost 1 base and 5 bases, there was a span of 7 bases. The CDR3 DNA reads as TGTGCCAGCAGCTTAATGCGGGGAGATACGCAGTATTTT. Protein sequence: CASSLMRGDTQYF.

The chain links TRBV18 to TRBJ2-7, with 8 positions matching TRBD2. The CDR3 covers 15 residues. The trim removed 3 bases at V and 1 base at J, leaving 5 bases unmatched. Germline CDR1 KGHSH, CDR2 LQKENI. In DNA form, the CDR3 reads TGTGCCAGCTCACCCCCGGGAGGGGGGTCCTACGAGCAGTACTTC. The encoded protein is CASSPPGGGSYEQYF. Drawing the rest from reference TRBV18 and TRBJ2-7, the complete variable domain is NAGVMQNPRHLVRRRGQEARLRCSPMKGHSHVYWYRQLPEEGLKFMVYLQKENIIDESGMPKERFSAEFPKEGPSILRIQQVVRGDSAAYFCASSPPGGGSYEQYFGPGTRLTVT.

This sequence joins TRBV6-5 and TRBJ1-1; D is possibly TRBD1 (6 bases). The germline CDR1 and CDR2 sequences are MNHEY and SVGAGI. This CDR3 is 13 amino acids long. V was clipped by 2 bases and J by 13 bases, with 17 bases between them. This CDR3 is CASSYGGRGGVFF. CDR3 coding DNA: TGTGCCAGCAGTTACGGGGGCAGGGGCGGTGTTTTCTTT.

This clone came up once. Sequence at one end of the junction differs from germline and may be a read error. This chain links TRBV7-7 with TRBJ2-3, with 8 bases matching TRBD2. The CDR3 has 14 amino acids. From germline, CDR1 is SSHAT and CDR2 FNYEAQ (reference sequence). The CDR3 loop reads CASSSGTRTDTQYF. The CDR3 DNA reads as TGTGCTAGCAGCTCCGGGACTAGGACAGATACGCAGTATTTT.

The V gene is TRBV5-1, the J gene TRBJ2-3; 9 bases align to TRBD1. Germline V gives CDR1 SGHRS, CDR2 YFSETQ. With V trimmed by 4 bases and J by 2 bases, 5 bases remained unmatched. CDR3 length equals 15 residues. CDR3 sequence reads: CASSADRGDTDTQYF. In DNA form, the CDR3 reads TGCGCCAGCAGCGCTGACAGGGGGGACACAGATACGCAGTATTTT.

The CDR3 DNA follows: TGTGCCAGCAGCTTCGGGAACATCCTGAACACCGGGGAGCTGTTTTTT. The encoded protein is CASSFGNILNTGELFF. The rearrangement uses TRBV5-6 and TRBJ2-2; TRBD2 might be the D (5 bases). V was shortened by 2 bases and J by 1 base, with 12 bases between the two germline ends. The CDR3 sequence is 16 residues long. Germline CDR1 SGHDT, CDR2 YYEEEE.